Given below is one T cell receptor (beta chain) in context. This clone has only a few counts. Its antigen is still unknown. Base-call qualities are not available, and no considerably larger clone is one nucleotide away. These data are taken from a study of T cell responses to AZD1222 COVID-19 vaccine listed by TCRdb under 2021. About the full investigation: A total of 230 to 250 trial participants underwent TCR sequencing, of whom more than 200 had received two doses of AZD1222 and roughly 26 had received two doses of the MenACWY control vaccine. Enrollment into the trials was organized by age into subgroups of 18-55, 56-69 and 70-plus years, and those subgroups contained roughly 150, 30 and 60 TCR-sequenced participants, respectively. Study-level results and caveats: After two AZD1222 doses, spike-specific TCR breadth and depth were significantly higher than at day 0 and than in MenACWY recipients. Conclusions about previously exposed vaccinees were limited because only five to seven AZD1222 recipients were SARS-CoV-2 seropositive at baseline. In the small 56-69-year group, the increase in depth fell short of significance, most likely because of low power. Nearly half of unique spike-specific TCRs reportedly recognized epitopes outside regions mutated in the B.1.351 and B.1.1.7 variants. Participants were mostly white British and included more females than males, and it was suggested by the authors that clonal diversity may have been underestimated. Because no day 14 peak-response samples were available, repertoires were characterized only after the peak T cell response. The whole spike protein was spanned by vaccine-associated CD4 TCRs, and dominant responses were seen in regions 160-218 and 743-854.

The CDR3 regions of human TCRbeta chains were analyzed by immunosequencing. In the original analysis: TCRs in the repertoires were matched against a reference library of SARS-CoV-2-specific TCRs that had been generated with the MIRA antigen-specificity platform. Breadth was defined as the fraction of unique TCRs that were SARS-CoV-2-associated. Depth was defined as the fraction of total T cells that were SARS-CoV-2-associated. Using the MIRA data, each spike-specific TCR was mapped to the spike region that the TCR reacts to and placed in a CD4 or CD8 class. Log10-transformed breadth and depth values were compared by one-way ANOVA with Sidak's multiple comparisons tests. TCRdb obtained this table from immuneACCESS and retained in-frame rearrangements with V and J assigned. These tables miss some clones; where compared with another copy, unresolved V genes account for less than half of the shortfall, and the remainder is unexplained. From that table come the V and J calls and clone size; the DNA was used to work out D and trimming. This sample is represented by approximately 150,000 clones; about 90% of them were singletons. The biggest ten clones account for approximately 9% of the sample.

What the time point label conveys for this sample: about 28 days (+/-7) after the second vaccine dose. AZD1222 recipients given second doses at about 4 weeks or at about 12 weeks were pooled, since spike-specific TCR depth and breadth were not found to differ between the two schedules. Vaccinee samples came from UK trials COV001 and COV002, including a single-blind randomized controlled phase 2/3 trial of AZD1222 (ChAdOx1 nCoV-19) in healthy adults. For TCRbeta chain sequencing, PBMC samples were collected from trial participants at day 0 and at day 28 after the second dose. The CDR3 holds 15 amino acids from the cysteine to the phenylalanine. This entry keeps only the CDR3 DNA: 45 bases, framed from base 1. V and J lose 6 bases and 5 bases, and a span of 14 bases separates them. According to the germline V gene, CDR1 reads SNHLY and CDR2 reads FYNNEI.

The sequence was obtained from an adult who received the AZD1222 COVID-19 vaccine. The sequence is built from TRBV2 and TRBJ1-6; a tentative D call is TRBD1 (6 bases match). The starting material was peripheral blood, obtained 28 days after the second AZD1222 dose. The nucleotides are TGTGCCAGCAGCGGTGGGACAACCAATAATTCACCCCTCCACTTT. The encoded protein is CASSGGTTNNSPLHF.